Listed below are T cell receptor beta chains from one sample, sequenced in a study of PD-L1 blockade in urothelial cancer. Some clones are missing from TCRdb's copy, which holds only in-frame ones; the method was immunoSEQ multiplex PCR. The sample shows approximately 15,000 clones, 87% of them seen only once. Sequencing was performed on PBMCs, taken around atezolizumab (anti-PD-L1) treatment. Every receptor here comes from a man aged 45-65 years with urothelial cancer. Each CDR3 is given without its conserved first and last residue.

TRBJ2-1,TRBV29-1,SVEVLAGNEQF
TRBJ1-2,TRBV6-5,ASSTPGILYGYT
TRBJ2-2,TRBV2,ASSESWAAPGELF
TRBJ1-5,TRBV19,ASSIRQGDQPQH
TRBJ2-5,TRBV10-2,ASRFSGGGKETQY
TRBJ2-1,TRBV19,ASRPALAPYNEQF
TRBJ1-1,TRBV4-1,ASSHGQGAGRTEAF
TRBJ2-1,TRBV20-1,SASRGEQF
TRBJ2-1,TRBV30,AWSVGTSGKYNEQF
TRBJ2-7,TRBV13,ASSPSGGNYEQY
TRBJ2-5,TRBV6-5,ASSYVAGQETQY
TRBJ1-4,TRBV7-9,ASSLATGIREKLF
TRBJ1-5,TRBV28,ASRSAGDTGQPQH
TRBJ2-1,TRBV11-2,ASSAGVTSYNEQF
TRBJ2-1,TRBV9,ASSVGTDSSYNEQF
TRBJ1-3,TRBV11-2,ASSGRGGYSGNTIY
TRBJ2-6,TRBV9,ASSVGGGANVLT
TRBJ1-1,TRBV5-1,ASSLGTGGGGAF
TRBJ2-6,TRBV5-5,ASTASLGDSSSGANVLT
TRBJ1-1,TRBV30,AWSAQGNTEAF
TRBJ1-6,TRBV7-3,ASSSDWNSPLH
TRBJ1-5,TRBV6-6,ASSTGQGSFFQPQH
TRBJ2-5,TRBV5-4,ASSLDASGSRETQY
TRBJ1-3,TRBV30,AWSRDSGSGNTIY
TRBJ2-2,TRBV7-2,ASSQVRTTNTGELF
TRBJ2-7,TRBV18,ASSPALAGDYEQY
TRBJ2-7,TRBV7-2,ASSLSGVLREQY
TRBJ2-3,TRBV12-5,ASGLVPGSWTDTQY
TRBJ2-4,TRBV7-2,ASSQSRLAKNIQY
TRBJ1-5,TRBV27,ASSLRGGSNQPQH
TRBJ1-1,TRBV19,ASSHVGLAAMNTEAF